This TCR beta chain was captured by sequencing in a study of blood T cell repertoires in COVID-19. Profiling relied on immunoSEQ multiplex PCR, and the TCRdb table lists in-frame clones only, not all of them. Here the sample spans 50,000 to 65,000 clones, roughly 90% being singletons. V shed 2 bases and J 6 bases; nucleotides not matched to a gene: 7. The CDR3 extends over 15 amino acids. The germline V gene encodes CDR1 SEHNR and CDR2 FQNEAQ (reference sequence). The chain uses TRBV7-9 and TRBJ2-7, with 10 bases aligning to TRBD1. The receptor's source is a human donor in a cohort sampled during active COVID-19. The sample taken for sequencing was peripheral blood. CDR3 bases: TGTGCCAGCAGCTTAACCGGACAGGGGGTTAGCGAGCAGTACTTC. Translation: CASSLTGQGVSEQYF.